The 32 T cell receptor beta chains presented below share a single source sample, sequenced in a study of CXCR3-negative and CXCR3-positive naive CD8 T cells. These receptors have no identified antigens. The study's findings and limits: TRB CDR3s were more hydrophobic in CXCR3-positive than in CXCR3-negative naive cells.

The method, 5' RACE with UMI labels, was used to prepare the TRB cDNA libraries. TCRdb reprocessed the 5' RACE reads, keeping one entry per CDR3 protein, no DNA. The sample holds tens of thousands of distinct CDR3 sequences. Sequenced material: naive CXCR3+ CD8+ T cells from blood. Subset noted: CD45RO-CCR7+CD27+CD95- naive CD8+ T cells expressing CXCR3 (TNR3+). The receptors stem from a human donor in good health. Some clones in this sample may be carry-over from other donors' samples.

The chain has TRBV20-1 and TRBJ2-7; TCRdb proposes TRBD1, but this gene call is untestable without DNA. CDR1 and CDR2 from the germline V gene are DFQATT and SNEGSKA (reference sequence). CDR3 size: 12 residues. The CDR3 here is CSAGDQDYEQYF.

The chain recombines TRBV7-6 with TRBJ2-3; TCRdb names TRBD2, which stays unverified in the absence of DNA. Germline CDR1 SGHVS, CDR2 FNYEAQ. There are 18 residues in the CDR3. CDR3 sequence: CASRGLMASGGATDTQYF.

The chain is built from TRBV7-3 and TRBJ2-2; TCRdb gives TRBD1 as the D gene, but with no DNA this cannot be confirmed. The CDR3 has 16 residues. Germline V gene lookup returns CDR1 SGHTA and CDR2 FQGTGA. Here the CDR3 reads CASSLSGQINTGELFF.

The chain uses TRBV6-5 and TRBJ2-5. Germline V gene lookup returns CDR1 MNHEY and CDR2 SVGAGI. There are 13 residues in the CDR3. CDR3 sequence: CASSPLFGGTQYF.

The V gene is TRBV7-2, the J gene TRBJ2-5; no DNA is available, so the TRBD1 call from TCRdb remains unchecked. The CDR3 consists of 15 residues. CDR1 SGHTA and CDR2 FQGNSA come from the germline V gene. The CDR3: CASSPLMRGWETQYF.

This chain links TRBV6-4 with TRBJ2-1; lacking DNA, the TRBD1 call made by TCRdb goes unchecked. This CDR3 is built from 12 residues. Per germline, CDR1 MRHNA and CDR2 SNTAGT. CDR3: CAGGQGENEQFF.

The chain employs TRBV19 and TRBJ2-7. CDR1 LNHDA and CDR2 SQIVND come from the germline V gene (reference sequence). CDR3 length: 13 residues. CDR3 amino acids: CASSWGTAYEQYF.

The chain carries TRBV7-9 and TRBJ2-5; the TRBD1 assignment by TCRdb is unverifiable without DNA. This CDR3 comprises 15 residues. Per the germline V gene, CDR1 is SEHNR and CDR2 is FQNEAQ (reference sequence). The CDR3: CASSPQRGPWETQYF.

V and J are TRBV11-1 and TRBJ2-7. The germline gives CDR1 SGHAT, CDR2 FQDESV (reference sequence). The CDR3 length is 15 residues. The CDR3 sequence: CASSPDFGSGYEQYF.

This chain uses TRBV6-1 with TRBJ2-7; TCRdb designates TRBD1, a call that cannot be tested without DNA. Germline lookup yields CDR1 MNHNS and CDR2 SASEGT. The CDR3 contains 15 residues. CDR3 amino acids: CASSEIDSFTYEQYF.

The chain uses TRBV27 and TRBJ1-1; with no DNA, the TCRdb D assignment of TRBD1 cannot be verified. CDR1 is MNHEY and CDR2 is SMNVEV in the germline V gene (reference sequence). The CDR3 totals 12 residues. The CDR3 region is CASSLLGAEAFF.

This chain links TRBV5-1 with TRBJ1-1; no DNA is available, so the TRBD1 call from TCRdb remains unchecked. The CDR3 extends over 12 amino acids. CDR1 and CDR2 from the germline V gene are SGHRS and YFSETQ. The CDR3 loop reads CASSLTGTEAFF.

This rearrangement joins TRBV29-1 to TRBJ2-7. CDR3 length: 13 amino acids. CDR1 SQVTM and CDR2 ANQGSEA come from the germline V gene. The chain's CDR3 is CSVEGRGSYEQYF.

The J gene is TRBJ2-7, the V gene TRBV29-1. The germline CDR1 and CDR2 sequences are SQVTM and ANQGSEA. The length of the CDR3 is 12 residues. The CDR3 loop reads CSVESSSYEQYF.

This chain links TRBV29-1 with TRBJ2-5. From germline, CDR1 is SQVTM and CDR2 ANQGSEA. The length of the CDR3 is 13 residues. The chain's CDR3 is CSAEEHGQETQYF.

The chain uses TRBV20-1 and TRBJ2-2. CDR3 size: 12 residues. Germline CDR1 and CDR2: DFQATT and SNEGSKA (reference sequence). The CDR3 loop reads CSAREGTGELFF.

This chain links TRBV12-3 or TRBV12-4 with TRBJ2-5; TCRdb's D call of TRBD1 is untestable without DNA. This CDR3 comprises 13 residues. The CDR3: CASSPLPQETQYF.

This chain uses TRBV15 with TRBJ1-2; TCRdb lists TRBD1, though no DNA is available to test this call. This CDR3 contains 13 residues. Looked up from germline, CDR1 is LNHNV and CDR2 is YYDKDF (reference sequence). This chain's CDR3 is CATSPDHRGGYTF. Full variable domain (remainder filled in from reference TRBV15 and TRBJ1-2): DAMVIQNPRYQVTQFGKPVTLSCSQTLNHNVMYWYQQKSSQAPKLLFHYYDKDFNNEADTPDNFQSRRPNTSFCFLDIRSPGLGDTAMYLCATSPDHRGGYTFGSGTRLTVV.

V usage is TRBV28 and J usage is TRBJ1-2; without DNA, the TCRdb call of TRBD1 cannot be checked. CDR3 size: 13 residues. Germline V CDR1 and CDR2: MDHEN, SYDVKM. The CDR3: CASWAGDYYGYTF.

The chain couples TRBV4-1 to TRBJ2-3; TCRdb picks TRBD1, but there is no DNA to check that call. The length of the CDR3 is 16 residues. Germline lookup yields CDR1 MGHRA and CDR2 YSYEKL. CDR3 loop: CASSLMGQGSTDTQYF.

This chain connects TRBV5-1 to TRBJ2-1; no DNA is available, so the TRBD1 call from TCRdb remains unchecked. CDR1 SGHRS and CDR2 YFSETQ come from the germline V gene. The CDR3 extends over 15 amino acids. CDR3 in amino acids: CASSLVGGVYNEQFF.

The CDR3 protein is CSALGDLSGTYEQYF. The chain carries TRBV20-1 and TRBJ2-7; TCRdb designates TRBD2, a call that cannot be tested without DNA. Germline CDR1 reads DFQATT; CDR2 reads SNEGSKA (reference sequence). The CDR3 has 15 amino acids.

The J gene is TRBJ2-7, the V gene TRBV9; with no DNA, the TCRdb D assignment of TRBD1 cannot be verified. The V gene's germline CDR1 is SGDLS and CDR2 YYNGEE. CDR3 size: 16 residues. The CDR3 reads CASSVEGDSGSYEQYF.

CDR3 residues: CASSWTEVSGELFF. The chain employs TRBV28 and TRBJ2-2. The CDR3 loop spans 14 amino acids. The germline V gene encodes CDR1 MDHEN and CDR2 SYDVKM.

The chain couples TRBV30 to TRBJ2-3; TCRdb calls TRBD2, which cannot be checked without DNA. CDR3 size: 16 residues. Per the germline V gene, CDR1 is GTSNPN and CDR2 is SVGIG (reference sequence). The CDR3 sequence: CALTSGRAPSTDTQYF.

The V call is TRBV14, the J call TRBJ2-1; TCRdb's D call, TRBD2, is unchecked because there is no DNA. This CDR3 has 18 residues. Germline CDR1 reads SGHDN; CDR2 reads FVKESK. CDR3 protein: CASSQGLAGSSSYNEQFF. Looking up the rest from reference TRBV14 and TRBJ2-1 gives the full variable domain: EAGVTQFPSHSVIEKGQTVTLRCDPISGHDNLYWYRRVMGKEIKFLLHFVKESKQDESGMPNNRFLAERTGGTYSTLKVQPAELEDSGVYFCASSQGLAGSSSYNEQFFGPGTRLTVL.

V usage is TRBV29-1 and J usage is TRBJ2-7; the TCRdb D gene call, TRBD1, has no DNA to confirm it. Germline lookup yields CDR1 SQVTM and CDR2 ANQGSEA. The CDR3 contains 13 residues. The CDR3 loop reads CSAMDRGAYEQYF.

The chain couples TRBV27 to TRBJ2-1. Germline loops: CDR1 MNHEY, CDR2 SMNVEV (reference sequence). The CDR3 consists of 13 residues. CDR3: CASSSLRGNEQFF.

The chain couples TRBV29-1 to TRBJ2-2; TCRdb lists TRBD1, though no DNA is available to test this call. This CDR3 spans 13 amino acids. Looked up from germline, CDR1 is SQVTM and CDR2 is ANQGSEA. This chain's CDR3 is CSVASGGSGELFF.

The chain carries TRBV6-4 and TRBJ2-1; TCRdb designates TRBD2, a call that cannot be tested without DNA. Germline V CDR1 and CDR2: MRHNA, SNTAGT. CDR3 length: 16 residues. The CDR3 loop is CASSDNGGGAYNEQFF.

The V and J genes are TRBV12-3 or TRBV12-4 and TRBJ2-1; TCRdb's assignment of TRBD1 cannot be checked, as there is no DNA. This CDR3 contains 14 residues. The CDR3 reads CASIPSNGGNEQFF.

The V call is TRBV29-1, the J call TRBJ2-4. Per germline, CDR1 SQVTM and CDR2 ANQGSEA. The CDR3 has 14 residues. CDR3 loop: CSVAGIDTKNIQYF. Variable domain in full (rest from reference TRBV29-1 and TRBJ2-4): SAVISQKPSRDICQRGTSLTIQCQVDSQVTMMFWYRQQPGQSLTLIATANQGSEATYESGFVIDKFPISRPNLTFSTLTVSNMSPEDSSIYLCSVAGIDTKNIQYFGAGTRLSVL.